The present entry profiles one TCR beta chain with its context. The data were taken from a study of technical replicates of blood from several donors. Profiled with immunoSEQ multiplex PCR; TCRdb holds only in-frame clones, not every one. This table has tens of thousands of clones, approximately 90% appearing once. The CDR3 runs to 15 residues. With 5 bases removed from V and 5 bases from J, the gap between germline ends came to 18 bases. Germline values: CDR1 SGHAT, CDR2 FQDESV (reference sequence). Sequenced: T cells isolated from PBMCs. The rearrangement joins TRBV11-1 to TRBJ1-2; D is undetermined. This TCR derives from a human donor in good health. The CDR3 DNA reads TGTGCCAGCAGCCCTCGAAGCGCGGGCCAGTATGGCTACACCTTC. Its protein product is CASSPRSAGQYGYTF.